One sample yielded the 26 T cell receptor beta chains listed below, sequenced in a study of blood T cell repertoires in COVID-19. The table came from immunoSEQ multiplex PCR; TCRdb's copy has only in-frame clones and leaves some out. Of a few hundred thousand clones in the sample, roughly 80% were seen once. The material sequenced was peripheral blood. The origin of the receptors is an older man with acute or convalescent COVID-19.

The chain uses TRBV3-1 (or the pseudogene TRBV3-2) and TRBJ2-7; D is perhaps TRBD1 (6 bases). CDR3 length: 11 amino acids. CDR1 is LGHDT and CDR2 is YNNKEL in the germline V gene (reference sequence). V lost 5 bases and J lost 12, with 14 bases in between. In nucleotides, the CDR3 is TGTGCCAGCAGCTCAACAGGGATGCGGTACTTC. Translating gives CASSSTGMRYF.

The rearrangement links TRBV27 to TRBJ2-1, with TRBD2 matching over 13 bases. The CDR3 runs 19 residues. V dropped 10 bases and J dropped 0; count of bases not matched to a gene: 15. The germline CDR1 and CDR2 sequences are MNHEY and SMNVEV (reference sequence). CDR3 residues: CAIESPGLAGLSSYNEQFF. For the CDR3, the DNA is TGTGCCATCGAAAGTCCGGGACTAGCGGGACTCAGCTCCTACAATGAGCAGTTCTTC.

The V gene is TRBV27, the J gene TRBJ2-7, with TRBD1 identical over 7 bases. With 2 bases clipped from V and 3 bases from J, the junction kept 1 base outside the gene matches. Germline V gives CDR1 MNHEY, CDR2 SMNVEV (reference sequence). The CDR3 length is 13 residues. CDR3 region: CASSLNRGYEQYF. CDR3 bases: TGTGCCAGCAGTTTAAACAGGGGCTACGAGCAGTACTTC.

V and J are TRBV27 and TRBJ2-1; 12 nucleotides line up with TRBD2. The germline V gene encodes CDR1 MNHEY and CDR2 SMNVEV (reference sequence). This CDR3 contains 15 residues. J was trimmed by 6 bases and V by 4 bases; bases with no gene match: 4. This chain's CDR3 is CASSSPSGRGNEQFF. The CDR3 bases are TGTGCCAGCAGTTCTCCTAGCGGGAGGGGCAATGAGCAGTTCTTC.

The chain employs TRBV6-5 and TRBJ1-2; TRBD1 agrees at 7 bases. The germline CDR1 and CDR2 sequences are MNHEY and SVGAGI. The length of the CDR3 is 14 residues. V lost 0 bases and J lost 7; bases outside the gene matches: 5. CDR3 nucleotide sequence: TGTGCCAGCAGTTACTCGAGGCCAGGGGGTGGCTACACCTTC. It specifies CASSYSRPGGGYTF.

This clone was counted between two and nine times. This chain connects TRBV6-6 to TRBJ1-6; D is ambiguous. The CDR3 has 16 amino acids. Trimming stripped 2 bases from V and 0 bases from J, with 8 bases between. Germline CDR1 and CDR2: MNHNY and SVGAGI (reference sequence). The CDR3 nucleotides read TGTGCCAGCAGTTACGTGGGCAGCTCCTATAATTCACCCCTCCACTTT. Translation: CASSYVGSSYNSPLHF.

In DNA form, the CDR3 reads TGTGCCAGCAAATCGGACAGGGGGGGCACCGGGGAGCTGTTTTTT. It translates to CASKSDRGGTGELFF. V is TRBV2 and J is TRBJ2-2; 10 nucleotides line up with TRBD1. Unmatched junction bases numbered 6, after V lost 7 bases and J lost 4 bases. CDR3 length: 15 residues. The V gene's germline CDR1 is SNHLY and CDR2 FYNNEI.

The CDR3 DNA is TGTGCCAGCAGCTTCGGACAGGGGGCACGGGAGCAGTACTTC. It encodes CASSFGQGAREQYF. This chain uses TRBV5-6 with TRBJ2-7, with TRBD1 matching over 11 bases. CDR3 size: 14 residues. The trim removed 2 bases at V and 7 bases at J, leaving 5 bases unmatched. Looked up from germline, CDR1 is SGHDT and CDR2 is YYEEEE.

The chain is built from TRBV21-1 and TRBJ2-4; the DNA was not used to check the table's D call, TRBD2. TRBV21-1 represents a pseudogene. The CDR3 sequence is 18 residues long. CDR3 sequence reads: CASSKASGGGVAKNIQYF. CDR3 DNA sequence: TGTGCCAGCAGCAAAGCGTCAGGCGGAGGGGTAGCCAAAAACATTCAGTACTTC.

CDR3 in amino acids: CASSGTGTGVTYEQYF. For the CDR3, the DNA is TGCGCCAGCAGCGGAACTGGGACAGGGGTTACCTACGAGCAGTACTTC. The J gene is TRBJ2-7, the V gene TRBV5-1; 10 positions match TRBD1. The germline V gene has CDR1 SGHRS and CDR2 YFSETQ. The CDR3 extends over 16 amino acids. V shed 4 bases and J 2 bases; nucleotides not matched to a gene: 9.

J is TRBJ2-1 and V is TRBV24-1; D possibly corresponds to TRBD2 (6 bases). This CDR3 is built from 14 residues. Per germline, CDR1 KGHDR and CDR2 SFDVKD. V was shortened by 0 bases and J by 9 bases, with 11 bases between the two germline ends. In DNA form, the CDR3 reads TGTGCCACCAGTGATTTGCAGAGCGGGCGTGAGCAGTTCTTC. This gives the protein CATSDLQSGREQFF.

J is TRBJ1-5 and V is TRBV5-1, with D maybe TRBD1 (6 bases). The V end lost 0 bases, the J end lost 3 bases, and 7 bases lay between the germline ends. The CDR3 contains 14 residues. Germline lookup yields CDR1 SGHRS and CDR2 YFSETQ. CDR3 residues: CASSLGDINQPQHF. Here the CDR3 DNA reads TGCGCCAGCAGCTTGGGGGACATCAATCAGCCCCAGCATTTT.

The V and J genes are TRBV18 and TRBJ2-1; 10 bases map to TRBD2. Per the germline V gene, CDR1 is KGHSH and CDR2 is LQKENI. The CDR3 is 16 residues long. V lost 3 bases, J lost 6 bases, and 8 bases stayed unmatched. CDR3 DNA sequence: TGTGCCAGCTCACCGATAAGCGGGGGGGCCCGCAATGAGCAGTTCTTC. Protein: CASSPISGGARNEQFF.

V usage is TRBV5-1 and J usage is TRBJ1-6; perhaps TRBD1 as D (5 bases). From germline, CDR1 is SGHRS and CDR2 YFSETQ. Between the trimmed V and J ends, which lost 5 bases and 3 bases, there was a span of 12 bases. The CDR3 has 15 residues. The CDR3 is CASSSQGLYNSPLHF. The CDR3 DNA reads TGCGCCAGCAGTAGCCAGGGCCTCTATAATTCACCCCTCCACTTT.

The genes are TRBV27 and TRBJ2-7; D is possibly TRBD2 (5 bases). Germline V gene data show CDR1 as MNHEY and CDR2 as SMNVEV (reference sequence). V lost 2 bases, J lost 6 bases, and 20 bases lay in between. This CDR3 is 16 amino acids long. CDR3 residues: CASSLAGHLGPSEQYF. In nucleotides, the CDR3 is TGTGCCAGCAGTTTAGCGGGCCACCTGGGTCCCTCCGAGCAGTACTTC.

J is TRBJ1-6 and V is TRBV28; 7 nucleotides line up with TRBD1. Germline V gene data show CDR1 as MDHEN and CDR2 as SYDVKM. The CDR3 has 16 amino acids. J gave up 1 base and V 6 bases, and 6 bases lay outside the gene matches. The CDR3 loop is CASSQGGGSYNSPLHF. The CDR3 nucleotides read TGTGCCAGCAGCCAGGGGGGCGGATCCTATAATTCACCCCTCCACTTT.

The chain is built from TRBV30 and TRBJ1-1; D gene uncertain. V shed 3 bases and J shed 0 bases, with 14 bases lying between them. CDR3 size: 15 residues. Germline lookup yields CDR1 GTSNPN and CDR2 SVGIG (reference sequence). The CDR3: CAWSPDYSMNTEAFF. The CDR3 region has the DNA TGTGCCTGGAGCCCCGACTACTCCATGAACACTGAAGCTTTCTTT.

This clone was detected a few times. The chain uses TRBV12-5 and TRBJ1-3; 7 nucleotides align to TRBD1. The CDR3 length is 20 residues. Germline-derived CDR1 and CDR2 are LGHNT and FRNRAP. The V and J ends lost 0 bases and 0 bases, in that order; junction bases with no gene match: 14. CDR3 sequence (DNA): TGTGCTAGTGGTTTGGTACATTTCCCGGGACAGAGGAGCTCTGGAAACACCATATATTTT. This gives the protein CASGLVHFPGQRSSGNTIYF.

The V call is TRBV5-8, the J call TRBJ2-1; maybe TRBD2 (6 bases). Trimming stripped 0 bases from V and 0 bases from J, with 10 bases between. The CDR3 sequence is 16 residues long. Germline CDR1 and CDR2: SGHTS and YDEGEE. The DNA of the CDR3 is TGTGCCAGCAGCTTGGATCGGGGAGGCTCCTACAATGAGCAGTTCTTC. It specifies CASSLDRGGSYNEQFF.

The chain links TRBV7-9 to TRBJ1-3, with a possible D match to TRBD1 (5 bases). This CDR3 is built from 14 residues. Trimming pared 6 bases from V and 0 bases from J, leaving 9 bases between. CDR1 is SEHNR, CDR2 FQNEAQ, per germline (reference sequence). This chain's CDR3 is CASREGRSGNTIYF. DNA for the CDR3: TGTGCCAGCAGGGAGGGACGCTCTGGAAACACCATATATTTT.

The chain employs TRBV5-4 and TRBJ2-4; TRBD1 agrees at 9 bases. Germline CDR1 SGHNT, CDR2 YYREEE (reference sequence). J lost 8 bases, V lost 4 bases, and 10 bases had no gene match. This CDR3 comprises 15 residues. The CDR3 reads CASSRTGAKIDIQYF. CDR3 nucleotide sequence: TGTGCCAGCAGCCGGACAGGGGCGAAGATAGACATTCAGTACTTC.

This sequence joins TRBV5-1 and TRBJ2-2; no clear D. In germline, CDR1 is SGHRS, CDR2 YFSETQ. V lost 0 bases and J 5 bases, leaving 5 bases between the germline ends. The CDR3 length is 13 residues. The CDR3 region is CASSLAGTGELFF. The CDR3 DNA sequence: TGCGCCAGCAGCTTGGCAGGAACCGGGGAGCTGTTTTTT.

This chain connects TRBV30 to TRBJ2-4, with 7 bases aligning to TRBD2. The CDR3 totals 15 residues. Germline assignment: CDR1 GTSNPN and CDR2 SVGIG (reference sequence). Unmatched junction bases numbered 11, after V lost 0 bases and J lost 9 bases. The CDR3 protein is CAWSVRGGVRTIQYF. The DNA for the CDR3 is TGTGCCTGGAGTGTACGGGGAGGGGTCCGTACCATTCAGTACTTC.

The rearrangement links TRBV12-3 or TRBV12-4 to TRBJ1-5; D not certain. This CDR3 spans 13 amino acids. The V and J ends lost 4 bases and 2 bases respectively, with 6 bases between them. CDR3 protein: CASSYGGNQPQHF. CDR3 nucleotide sequence: TGTGCCAGCAGTTACGGAGGCAATCAGCCCCAGCATTTT.

As regards this clone: Other DNA sequences in the sample encode the same CDR3. The J gene is TRBJ2-7, the V gene TRBV5-4, with 8 bases identical to TRBD2. The V gene end was trimmed by 0 bases and the J gene end by 0 bases; junction bases not matched to a gene: 2. The CDR3 loop spans 15 amino acids. Germline V lookup: CDR1 SGHNT, CDR2 YYREEE (reference sequence). The CDR3: CASSLAGGSSYEQYF. The CDR3 nucleotides read TGTGCCAGCAGCTTGGCGGGGGGGAGCTCCTACGAGCAGTACTTC.

The rearrangement joins TRBV6-5 to TRBJ1-2; 9 bases line up with TRBD1. The V gene end was trimmed by 0 bases and the J gene end by 7 bases; junction bases not matched to a gene: 6. Germline values: CDR1 MNHEY, CDR2 SVGAGI. This CDR3 spans 15 amino acids. In DNA form, the CDR3 reads TGTGCCAGCAGTTACTCGAACAGGGGGCGGGGTGGCTACACCTTC. It encodes CASSYSNRGRGGYTF.